This T cell receptor (beta chain) was sequenced for a study of control samples from healthy donors and cancer patients. This CDR3 spans 13 amino acids. The ends were cut back, 6 bases at V and 6 bases at J, with 14 bases in the middle. CDR1 SNHLY and CDR2 FYNNEI come from the germline V gene. This clone was recorded a few times. Measured with immunoSEQ multiplex PCR; TCRdb has only the in-frame clones, and not every one. Among roughly 88,000 clones listed, 85% were seen once. The chain has TRBV2 and TRBJ1-1; TRBD1 might be the D (5 bases). This TCR was sampled from a man in his thirties or forties in good health. The source material was blood. The CDR3 DNA follows: TGTGCCAGCAGCCGACAGAAGGAGGCTGAAGCTTTCTTT. It specifies CASSRQKEAEAFF.